This T cell receptor (beta chain) was recovered during a study of tumor-infiltrating lymphocytes in primary liver carcinoma. As for the study in general: Tumor stage was T1-T3 N0M0, and tumor size was roughly 4 to 10 cm across.

With around 500 ng total RNA as template and a constant-region primer, TCR beta cDNA was made. Employing slightly modified ARM-PCR, three nested multiplex PCR rounds were run, and these gave rise to the TCR beta libraries. A C-beta reverse primer was combined with TRBV1-TRBV30 forward primers in the first two PCR rounds, and each round had roughly 11 cycles. TCRdb re-derived calls from the multiplex PCR reads in MiXCR, one entry per CDR3 protein. There are hundreds of thousands of distinct CDR3 sequences in the sample; over 55% occur only once, and around 9.5% lies in the top ten. V shed 5 bases and J 1 base; nucleotides not matched to a gene: 10. The length of the CDR3 is 18 residues. Germline assignment: CDR1 MDHEN and CDR2 SYDVKM. Germline DNA was also extracted, and blood RNA derived from unsorted whole blood. None of the patients had received treatment, and all had chronic HBV infection. The researchers drew 3.5 to 4.5 milliliters of peripheral blood before surgery.

V is TRBV28 and J is TRBJ2-1; TRBD2 aligns across 11 bases. This clonotype originated in a man aged 35 to 55 with primary liver carcinoma and hepatitis B virus infection. Sequenced: peripheral blood. The CDR3: CASSPTGASGGSYNEQFF. CDR3 coding DNA: TGTGCCAGCAGTCCCACCGGGGCTAGCGGGGGGTCCTACAATGAGCAGTTCTTC.